This T cell receptor beta chain comes out of a study of preoperative IRX-2 immunotherapy in early breast cancer. Treatment meaning: preoperative locoregional IRX-2 cytokine immunotherapy. This phase Ib study tested locoregional IRX-2 cytokine immunotherapy given before surgery. The protocol was immunoSEQ multiplex PCR, while the TCRdb copy is restricted to in-frame clones and leaves out a portion. The sample includes roughly 34,000 clones, over 85% of them seen just once. The V segment lost 6 bases and the J segment 8 bases; nucleotides outside the gene matches: 11. The CDR3 length is 14 residues. Germline CDR1 and CDR2: MNHGY and SAAAGT.

This receptor was identified in a human donor with breast cancer. This chain links TRBV6-8 with TRBJ2-3; TRBD2 aligns across 7 bases. The starting material was tumor tissue, obtained after IRX-2 immunotherapy. The CDR3 spells CASSPGLDQGTQYF. In DNA form, the CDR3 reads TGTGCCAGCAGCCCAGGACTAGACCAGGGTACGCAGTATTTT.